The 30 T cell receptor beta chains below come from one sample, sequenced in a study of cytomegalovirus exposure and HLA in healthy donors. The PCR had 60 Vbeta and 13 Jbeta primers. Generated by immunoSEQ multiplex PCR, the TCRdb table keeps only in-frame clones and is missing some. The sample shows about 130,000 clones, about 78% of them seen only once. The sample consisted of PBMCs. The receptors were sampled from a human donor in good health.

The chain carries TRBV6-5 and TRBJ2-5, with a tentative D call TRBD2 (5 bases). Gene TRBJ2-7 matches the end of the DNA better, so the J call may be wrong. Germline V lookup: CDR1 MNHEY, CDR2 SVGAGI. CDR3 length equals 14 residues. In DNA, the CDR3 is TGTGCCAGCAGTTACGATCGGGGTGGGTACGAGCAGTACTTC. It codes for CASSYDRGGYEQYF.

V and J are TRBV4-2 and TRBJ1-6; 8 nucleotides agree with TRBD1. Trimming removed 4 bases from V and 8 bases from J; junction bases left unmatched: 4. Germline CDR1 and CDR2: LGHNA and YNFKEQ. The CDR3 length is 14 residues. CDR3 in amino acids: CASSLGQGDSPLHF. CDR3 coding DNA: TGTGCCAGCAGCCTTGGACAGGGTGATTCACCCCTCCACTTT.

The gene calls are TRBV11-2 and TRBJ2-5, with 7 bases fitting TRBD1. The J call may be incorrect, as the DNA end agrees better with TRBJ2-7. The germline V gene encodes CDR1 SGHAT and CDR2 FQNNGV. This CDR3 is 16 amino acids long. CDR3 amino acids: CASSLAAWTGSYEQYF. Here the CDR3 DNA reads TGTGCCAGCAGCTTAGCCGCGTGGACAGGATCCTACGAGCAGTACTTC.

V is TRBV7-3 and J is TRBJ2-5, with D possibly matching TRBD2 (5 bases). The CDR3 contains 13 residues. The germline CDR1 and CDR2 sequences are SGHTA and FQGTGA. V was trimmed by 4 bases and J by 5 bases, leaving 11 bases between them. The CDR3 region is CASSSASRETQYF. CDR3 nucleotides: TGTGCCAGCAGCTCCGCTAGCCGGGAGACCCAGTACTTC.

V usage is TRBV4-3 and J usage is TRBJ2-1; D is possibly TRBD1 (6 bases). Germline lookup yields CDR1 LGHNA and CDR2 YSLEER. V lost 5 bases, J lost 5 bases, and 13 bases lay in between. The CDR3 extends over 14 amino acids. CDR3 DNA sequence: TGCGCCAGCAGCTTTCGCCAGGGGAACAATGAGCAGTTCTTC. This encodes CASSFRQGNNEQFF.

The DNA for the CDR3 is TGCGCCAGCAGCTTGGACGGTGGAAGCGACGAGCAGTACTTC. Translated, it gives CASSLDGGSDEQYF. The rearrangement links TRBV5-1 to TRBJ2-7; D unclear. CDR1 and CDR2 from the germline V gene are SGHRS and YFSETQ. Trimming removed 0 bases from V and 5 bases from J, with 12 bases in between. CDR3 length: 14 amino acids.

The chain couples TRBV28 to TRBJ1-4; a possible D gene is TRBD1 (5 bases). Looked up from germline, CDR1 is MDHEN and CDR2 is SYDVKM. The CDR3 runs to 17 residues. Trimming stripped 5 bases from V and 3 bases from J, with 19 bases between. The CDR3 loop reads CASSTQGGGNSNEKLFF. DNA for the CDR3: TGTGCCAGCAGTACCCAAGGCGGGGGTAATTCTAATGAAAAACTGTTTTTT.

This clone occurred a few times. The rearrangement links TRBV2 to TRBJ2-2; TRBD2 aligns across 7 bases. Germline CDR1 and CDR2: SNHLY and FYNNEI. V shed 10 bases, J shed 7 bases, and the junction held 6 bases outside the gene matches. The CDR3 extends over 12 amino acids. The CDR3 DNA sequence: TGTGCCAACTCGGGCGGGGGCGGGGAGCTGTTTTTT. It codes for CANSGGGGELFF.

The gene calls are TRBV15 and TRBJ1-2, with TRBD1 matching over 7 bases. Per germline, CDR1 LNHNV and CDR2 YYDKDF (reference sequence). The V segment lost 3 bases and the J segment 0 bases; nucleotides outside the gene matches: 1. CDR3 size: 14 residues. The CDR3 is CATSRGTANYGYTF. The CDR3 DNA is TGTGCCACCAGCAGGGGGACAGCTAACTATGGCTACACCTTC.

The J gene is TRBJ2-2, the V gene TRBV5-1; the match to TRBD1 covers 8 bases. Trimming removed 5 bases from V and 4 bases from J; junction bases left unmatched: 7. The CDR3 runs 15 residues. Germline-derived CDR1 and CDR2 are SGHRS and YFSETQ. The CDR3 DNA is TGCGCCAGCAGGTTCCAGGGGGCTCGCACCGGGGAGCTGTTTTTT. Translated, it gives CASRFQGARTGELFF.

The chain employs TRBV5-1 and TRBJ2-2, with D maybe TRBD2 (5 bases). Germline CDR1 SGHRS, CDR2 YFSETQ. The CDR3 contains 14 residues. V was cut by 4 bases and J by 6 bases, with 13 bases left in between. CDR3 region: CASSLTRGAGELFF. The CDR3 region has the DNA TGCGCCAGCAGCCTCACTCGGGGAGCCGGGGAGCTGTTTTTT.

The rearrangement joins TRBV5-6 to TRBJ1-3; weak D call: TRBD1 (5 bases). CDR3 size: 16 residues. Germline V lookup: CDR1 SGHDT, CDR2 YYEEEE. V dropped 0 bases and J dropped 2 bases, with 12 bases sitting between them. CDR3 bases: TGTGCCAGCAGCTTGGGACAGCCGTTAGCTGGAAACACCATATATTTT. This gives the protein CASSLGQPLAGNTIYF.

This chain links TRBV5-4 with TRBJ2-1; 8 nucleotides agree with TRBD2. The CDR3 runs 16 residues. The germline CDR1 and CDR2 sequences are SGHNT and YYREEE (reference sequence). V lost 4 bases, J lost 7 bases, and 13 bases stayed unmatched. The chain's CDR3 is CASSPPAGGISNEQFF. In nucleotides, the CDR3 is TGTGCCAGCAGCCCGCCCGCGGGGGGAATTTCTAATGAGCAGTTCTTC.

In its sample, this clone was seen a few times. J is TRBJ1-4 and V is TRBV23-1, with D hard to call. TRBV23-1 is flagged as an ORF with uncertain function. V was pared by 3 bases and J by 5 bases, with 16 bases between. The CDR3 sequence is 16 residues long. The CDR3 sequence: CASSHLPEDKNEKLFF. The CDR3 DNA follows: TGCGCCAGCAGTCACCTCCCCGAGGATAAAAATGAAAAACTGTTTTTT.

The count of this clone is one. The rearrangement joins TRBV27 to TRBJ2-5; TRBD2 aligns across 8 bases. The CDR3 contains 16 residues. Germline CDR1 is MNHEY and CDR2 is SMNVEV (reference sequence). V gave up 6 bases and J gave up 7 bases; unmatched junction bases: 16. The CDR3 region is CASRDGTGSRGATQYF. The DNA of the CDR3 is TGTGCCAGCAGAGACGGAACAGGGTCGCGGGGGGCGACCCAGTACTTC.

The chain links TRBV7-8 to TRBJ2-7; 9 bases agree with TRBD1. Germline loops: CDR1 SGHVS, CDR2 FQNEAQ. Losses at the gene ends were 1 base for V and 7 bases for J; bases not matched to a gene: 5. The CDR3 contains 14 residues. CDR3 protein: CASSLGDRAREQYF. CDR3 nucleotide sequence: TGTGCCAGCAGCTTAGGGGACAGGGCCAGGGAGCAGTACTTC.

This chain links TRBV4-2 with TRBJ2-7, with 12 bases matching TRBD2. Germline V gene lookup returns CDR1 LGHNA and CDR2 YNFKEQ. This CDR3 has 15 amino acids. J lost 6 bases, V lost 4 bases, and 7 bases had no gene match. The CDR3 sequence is CASSPLTSGGGEQYF. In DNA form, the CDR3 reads TGTGCCAGCAGCCCACTGACTAGCGGGGGTGGCGAGCAGTACTTC.

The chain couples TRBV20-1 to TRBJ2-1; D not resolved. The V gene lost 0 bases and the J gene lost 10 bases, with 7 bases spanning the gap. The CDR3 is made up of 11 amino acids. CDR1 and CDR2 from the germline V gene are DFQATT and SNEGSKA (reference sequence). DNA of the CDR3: TGCAGTGCTAGAGAAATGGAGGAGCAGTTCTTC. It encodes CSAREMEEQFF.

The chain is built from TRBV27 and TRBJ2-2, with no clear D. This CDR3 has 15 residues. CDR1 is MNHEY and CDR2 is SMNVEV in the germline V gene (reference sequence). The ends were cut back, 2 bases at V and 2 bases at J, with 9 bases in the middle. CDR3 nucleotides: TGTGCCAGCAGTTTAAAGCAGGTTAACACCGGGGAGCTGTTTTTT. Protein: CASSLKQVNTGELFF.

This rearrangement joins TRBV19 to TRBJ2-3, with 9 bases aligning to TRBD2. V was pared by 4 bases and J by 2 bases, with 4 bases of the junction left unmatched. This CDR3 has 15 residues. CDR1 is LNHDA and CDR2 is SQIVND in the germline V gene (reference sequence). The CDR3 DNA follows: TGTGCCAGTAGTACGGGACTAGCCCCCACAGATACGCAGTATTTT. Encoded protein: CASSTGLAPTDTQYF.

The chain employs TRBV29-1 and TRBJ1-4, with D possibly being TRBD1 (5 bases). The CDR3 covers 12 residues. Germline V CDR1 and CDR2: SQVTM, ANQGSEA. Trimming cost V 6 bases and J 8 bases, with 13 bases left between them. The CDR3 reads CSVRHGGEKLFF. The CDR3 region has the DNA TGCAGCGTACGGCACGGGGGGGAAAAACTGTTTTTT.

In DNA form, the CDR3 reads TGCGCCAGCAGCTTGGAGCCGAGGAACACTGAAGCTTTCTTT. This codes for CASSLEPRNTEAFF. This chain uses TRBV5-1 with TRBJ1-1; D unresolved. CDR3 length: 14 amino acids. CDR1 SGHRS and CDR2 YFSETQ come from the germline V gene. Trimming left V 0 bases short and J 1 base short, with 7 bases between.

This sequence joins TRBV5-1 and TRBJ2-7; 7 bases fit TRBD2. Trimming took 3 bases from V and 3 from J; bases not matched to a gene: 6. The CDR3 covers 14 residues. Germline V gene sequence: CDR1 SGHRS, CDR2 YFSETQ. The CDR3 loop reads CASSSSASGYEQYF. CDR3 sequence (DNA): TGCGCCAGCAGCTCCTCGGCTAGCGGCTACGAGCAGTACTTC. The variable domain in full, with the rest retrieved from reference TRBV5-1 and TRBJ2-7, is KAGVTQTPRYLIKTRGQQVTLSCSPISGHRSVSWYQQTPGQGLQFLFEYFSETQRNKGNFPGRFSGRQFSNSRSEMNVSTLELGDSALYLCASSSSASGYEQYFGPGTRLTVT.

CDR3 region: CASSQLRAGQSTDTQYF. In DNA form, the CDR3 reads TGTGCCAGCAGCCAATTAAGGGCGGGACAGAGCACAGATACGCAGTATTTT. The chain couples TRBV4-2 to TRBJ2-3; D is perhaps TRBD1 (7 bases). Germline V gene data show CDR1 as LGHNA and CDR2 as YNFKEQ. Trimming pared 2 bases from V and 0 bases from J, leaving 15 bases between. This CDR3 is 17 amino acids long.

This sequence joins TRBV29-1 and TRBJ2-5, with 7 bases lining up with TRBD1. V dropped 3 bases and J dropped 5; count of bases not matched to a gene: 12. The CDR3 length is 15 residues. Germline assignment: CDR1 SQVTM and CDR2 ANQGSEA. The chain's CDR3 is CSVEPQTGRAETQYF. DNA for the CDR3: TGCAGCGTTGAGCCCCAGACAGGGAGAGCGGAGACCCAGTACTTC.

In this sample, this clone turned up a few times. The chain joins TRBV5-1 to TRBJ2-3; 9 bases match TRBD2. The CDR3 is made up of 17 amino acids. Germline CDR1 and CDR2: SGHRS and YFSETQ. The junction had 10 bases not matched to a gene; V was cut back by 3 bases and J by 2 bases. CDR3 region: CASSSRQTSGLTDTQYF. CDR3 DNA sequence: TGCGCCAGCAGCTCTAGACAGACTAGCGGACTCACAGATACGCAGTATTTT.

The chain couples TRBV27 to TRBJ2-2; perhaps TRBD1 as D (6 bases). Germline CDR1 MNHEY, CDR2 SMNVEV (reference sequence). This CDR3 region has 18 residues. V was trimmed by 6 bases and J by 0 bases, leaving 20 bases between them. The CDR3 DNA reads TGTGCCAGCAGCCGAATAATGACGACAGGATCGAACACCGGGGAGCTGTTTTTT. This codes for CASSRIMTTGSNTGELFF.

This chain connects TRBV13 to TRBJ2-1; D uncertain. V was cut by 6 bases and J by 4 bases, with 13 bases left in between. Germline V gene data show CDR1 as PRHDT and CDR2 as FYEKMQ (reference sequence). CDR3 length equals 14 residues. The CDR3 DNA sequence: TGTGCCAGCAGTGGTGGGTCGAGGTACAATGAGCAGTTCTTC. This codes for CASSGGSRYNEQFF. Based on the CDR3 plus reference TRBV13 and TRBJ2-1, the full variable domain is AAGVIQSPRHLIKEKRETATLKCYPIPRHDTVYWYQQGPGQDPQFLISFYEKMQSDKGSIPDRFSAQQFSDYHSELNMSSLELGDSALYFCASSGGSRYNEQFFGPGTRLTVL.

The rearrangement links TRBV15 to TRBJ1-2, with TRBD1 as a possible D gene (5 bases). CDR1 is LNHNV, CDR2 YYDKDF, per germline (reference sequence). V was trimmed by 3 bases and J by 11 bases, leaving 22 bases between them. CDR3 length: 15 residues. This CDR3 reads CATSSTLRGLVGYTF. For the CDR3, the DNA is TGTGCCACCAGCAGTACACTAAGGGGACTAGTGGGGTACACCTTC.

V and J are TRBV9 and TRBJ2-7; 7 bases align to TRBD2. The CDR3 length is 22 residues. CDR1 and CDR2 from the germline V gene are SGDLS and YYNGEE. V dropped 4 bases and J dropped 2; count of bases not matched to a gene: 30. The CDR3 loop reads CASSPGRQSSSGSSGDTYEQYF. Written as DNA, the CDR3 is TGTGCCAGCAGCCCCGGTAGGCAGTCCTCCTCGGGATCTAGCGGAGACACCTACGAGCAGTACTTC.